This TCR beta chain was sequenced during a study of blood T cell repertoires in COVID-19. Study in general: COVID-19 samples collected from the United States, Italy and Spain covered acute and convalescent phases. Sample material is recorded as cDNA or gDNA derived from T cells, B-cell-depleted T cells, or PBMCs.

Trimming at V came to 0 bases and at J to 4 bases, leaving 6 bases not matched to a gene. The CDR3 sequence is 16 residues long. The germline V gene has CDR1 SGHTA and CDR2 FQGNSA. In the study's own analysis: Nucleated cell counts were estimated from reference gene primer amplification. Some clones are missing from TCRdb's copy, which holds only in-frame ones; the method was immunoSEQ multiplex PCR. Clonal size and the V and J genes are those of that table, whereas D and trimming came from the DNA. Of about 120,000 clones in the sample, 75% to 85% were seen once. The specimen was peripheral blood. This chain links TRBV7-2 with TRBJ2-1; 7 bases fit TRBD2. The sequence was obtained from a woman over 75 with acute or convalescent COVID-19. CDR3 loop: CASSLAGGGPYNEQFF. The CDR3 DNA sequence: TGTGCCAGCAGCTTAGCGGGCGGGGGACCATACAATGAGCAGTTCTTC.